Included here is one TCR beta chain sequence, with context. Germline values: CDR1 MGHRA, CDR2 YSYEKL. Trimming removed 4 bases from V and 1 base from J, with 15 bases in between. This CDR3 is built from 16 residues. This record comes from a study of blood T cell repertoires in COVID-19. Across the whole study: From the United States, Italy and Spain came samples of acute and convalescent COVID-19. T cells, B-cell-depleted T cells, or PBMCs supplied cDNA or gDNA.

Repertoires were generated with immunoSEQ multiplex PCR, while TCRdb's copy carries only in-frame clones and drops some. The sample consists of under 95,000 clones, under 95% of them appearing once. The V gene is TRBV4-1, the J gene TRBJ2-3; tentatively, D is TRBD2 (6 bases). The receptor was derived from a woman between 50 and 59 years old in a cohort sampled during active COVID-19. Sequenced input: peripheral blood. The CDR3 DNA reads TGCGCCAGCAGCCTTTCGATAGGAGGGGGCACAGATACGCAGTATTTT. Protein: CASSLSIGGGTDTQYF.